The 24 T cell receptor beta chains below all came from one sample that was sequenced in a study of T cell changes during pregnancy in multiple sclerosis. Data came from immunoSEQ multiplex PCR; TCRdb stores just in-frame clones and leaves some out. The sample includes tens of thousands of clones, approximately 95% of them seen just once. The starting material was peripheral blood, obtained in the second trimester of pregnancy. These receptors came from a female donor in good health, enrolled as a control in a pregnancy study.

This rearrangement joins TRBV29-1 to TRBJ2-3; D is ambiguous. CDR3 length equals 12 residues. The germline V and J ends were trimmed by 2 bases and 1 base, with 4 bases remaining between them. CDR1 and CDR2 (germline): SQVTM, ANQGSEA. The CDR3 sequence is CSVELRTDTQYF. For the CDR3, the DNA is TGCAGCGTTGAACTCCGCACAGATACGCAGTATTTT.

The chain combines TRBV5-1 with TRBJ2-1; D perhaps matches TRBD2 (5 bases). Trimming left V 1 base short and J 1 base short, with 9 bases between. The germline gives CDR1 SGHRS, CDR2 YFSETQ. The CDR3 extends over 15 amino acids. Here the CDR3 reads CASSLSGESYNEQFF. CDR3 nucleotides: TGCGCCAGCAGCTTGTCCGGGGAATCCTACAATGAGCAGTTCTTC.

The genes are TRBV6-5 and TRBJ2-1; 8 nucleotides line up with TRBD2. This CDR3 has 14 residues. Per the germline V gene, CDR1 is MNHEY and CDR2 is SVGAGI. The trim removed 6 bases at V and 7 bases at J, leaving 8 bases unmatched. This CDR3 is CASSKTSDGNEQFF. The CDR3 nucleotides read TGTGCCAGCAGCAAGACTAGCGATGGTAATGAGCAGTTCTTC.

The rearrangement links TRBV6-1 to TRBJ2-7; TRBD1 aligns across 10 bases. Germline trimming cut 6 bases from V and 6 bases from J; bases unmatched to any gene: 5. Germline CDR1 is MNHNS and CDR2 is SASEGT. The CDR3 is made up of 13 amino acids. CDR3 sequence (DNA): TGTGCCAGCAGAGGAAGGGACAGGGGCGAGCAGTACTTC. Protein: CASRGRDRGEQYF.

V usage is TRBV4-1 and J usage is TRBJ2-1; 8 bases are a match to TRBD2. This CDR3 region has 17 residues. Germline trimming cut 2 bases from V and 3 bases from J; bases unmatched to any gene: 9. Germline V gene sequence: CDR1 MGHRA, CDR2 YSYEKL. The CDR3 DNA sequence: TGCGCCAGCAGCCAAAGACTAGCGCAAAGTTTCTACAATGAGCAGTTCTTC. Protein sequence: CASSQRLAQSFYNEQFF.

A note on this clone: A junction end diverges from the germline sequence, so it may reflect a read error. The rearrangement uses TRBV4-1 and TRBJ2-1, with a possible D match to TRBD1 (7 bases). This CDR3 contains 15 residues. Germline-derived CDR1 and CDR2 are MGHRA and YSYEKL. CDR3 in DNA: TGCGCCAGCAGCCTTCAGGGGGACTCCTACAATGGGCAGTTCTTC. The encoded protein is CASSLQGDSYNGQFF.

The chain couples TRBV5-8 to TRBJ2-7, with no clear D. In germline, CDR1 is SGHTS, CDR2 YDEGEE. Trimming took off 1 base at V and 1 base at J, with 6 bases between the two ends. CDR3 size: 13 residues. CDR3 sequence reads: CASSLPRSYEQYF. In nucleotides, the CDR3 is TGTGCCAGCAGCTTGCCCAGATCCTACGAGCAGTACTTC. Full variable domain (rest looked up from reference TRBV5-8 and TRBJ2-7): EAGVTQSPTHLIKTRGQQATLRCSPISGHTSVYWYQQALGLGLQFLLWYDEGEERNRGNFPPRFSGRQFPNYSSELNVNALELEDSALYLCASSLPRSYEQYFGPGTRLTVT.

In this sample, this clone turned up once. The gene calls are TRBV4-1 and TRBJ2-2; D is perhaps TRBD2 (5 bases). Germline CDR1 and CDR2: MGHRA and YSYEKL. The CDR3 spans 14 residues. Trimming shortened V by 1 base and J by 5 bases, and 8 bases separated the two germline ends. This chain's CDR3 is CASSQGGFTGELFF. Here the CDR3 DNA reads TGCGCCAGCAGCCAAGGCGGGTTTACCGGGGAGCTGTTTTTT.

The chain joins TRBV23-1 to TRBJ2-7; D uncertain. TRBV23-1 is flagged as an ORF with uncertain function. The CDR3 has 14 amino acids. With 3 bases removed from V and 0 bases from J, the gap between germline ends came to 9 bases. The CDR3: CASSQRHNSYEQYF. The CDR3, as DNA: TGCGCCAGCAGTCAGCGACACAACTCCTACGAGCAGTACTTC.

This sequence joins TRBV2 and TRBJ1-5, with D possibly matching TRBD1 (5 bases). Germline-derived CDR1 and CDR2 are SNHLY and FYNNEI. The CDR3 loop spans 14 amino acids. Deletions cut 6 bases from V and 0 bases from J, with 9 bases between. The DNA of the CDR3 is TGTGCCAGCAGGGAGGGACTTAGCAATCAGCCCCAGCATTTT. Amino acids: CASREGLSNQPQHF.

V gene TRBV6-1 combines with J gene TRBJ2-2, with 8 positions matching TRBD1. J gave up 5 bases and V 3 bases, and 2 bases lay outside the gene matches. This CDR3 is built from 14 residues. Germline CDR1 reads MNHNS; CDR2 reads SASEGT. CDR3 DNA: TGTGCCAGCAGTGAGAGACAGGGGACCGGGGAGCTGTTTTTT. This gives the protein CASSERQGTGELFF.

The rearrangement uses TRBV29-1 and TRBJ1-2; maybe TRBD1 (6 bases). Germline CDR1 is SQVTM and CDR2 is ANQGSEA. V was trimmed by 4 bases and J by 2 bases, leaving 11 bases between them. This CDR3 comprises 13 residues. The DNA for the CDR3 is TGCAGCGTTGTCTCACAGGGCAACTATGGCTACACCTTC. Translation: CSVVSQGNYGYTF.

CDR3: CASSQGLAYEQYF. CDR3 DNA sequence: TGCGCCAGCAGCCAGGGTCTAGCCTACGAGCAGTACTTC. The chain employs TRBV4-1 and TRBJ2-7; D unresolved. The CDR3 sequence is 13 residues long. V lost 3 bases and J lost 2, with 8 bases in between. CDR1 and CDR2 (germline): MGHRA, YSYEKL.

The chain carries TRBV29-1 and TRBJ1-2, with D hard to call. Germline CDR1 reads SQVTM; CDR2 reads ANQGSEA. The CDR3 contains 13 residues. V was cut by 7 bases and J by 1 base, with 13 bases left in between. The CDR3 region has the DNA TGCAGCGCCACAGCGGCCGATAACTATGGCTACACCTTC. Its translation is CSATAADNYGYTF.

The gene calls are TRBV4-2 and TRBJ2-1, with TRBD1 matching 7 bases. The germline V gene encodes CDR1 LGHNA and CDR2 YNFKEQ. This CDR3 is built from 15 residues. Trimming at V came to 4 bases and at J to 6 bases, leaving 9 bases not matched to a gene. The CDR3 coding sequence is TGTGCCAGCAGCCGAGAGGGGGCTAGATCCAATGAGCAGTTCTTC. This gives the protein CASSREGARSNEQFF.

V gene TRBV5-1 combines with J gene TRBJ2-5, with D unresolved. Germline assignment: CDR1 SGHRS and CDR2 YFSETQ. V was trimmed by 1 base and J by 2 bases, leaving 9 bases between them. This CDR3 spans 14 amino acids. CDR3 in amino acids: CASSLLSVQETQYF. The CDR3 nucleotides read TGCGCCAGCAGCTTGTTATCAGTACAAGAGACCCAGTACTTC.

The chain combines TRBV6-1 with TRBJ2-2, with D possibly TRBD2 on 6 matching bases. Germline V lookup: CDR1 MNHNS, CDR2 SASEGT. The CDR3 contains 15 residues. Trimming pared 7 bases from V and 6 bases from J, leaving 18 bases between. The CDR3 protein is CASTKEGMIPGELFF. CDR3 bases: TGTGCCAGCACCAAGGAGGGAATGATACCCGGGGAGCTGTTTTTT.

The chain carries TRBV5-1 and TRBJ2-7; D not resolved. The germline V gene has CDR1 SGHRS and CDR2 YFSETQ. The length of the CDR3 is 14 residues. Trimming left V 0 bases short and J 2 bases short, with 9 bases between. The CDR3 sequence: CASSLAPRAYEQYF. The CDR3 DNA follows: TGCGCCAGCAGCTTGGCGCCTCGAGCCTACGAGCAGTACTTC.

This chain joins TRBV19 and TRBJ2-1; no definite D call. The CDR3 is made up of 12 amino acids. The V and J ends lost 6 bases and 6 bases respectively, with 9 bases between them. From germline, CDR1 is LNHDA and CDR2 SQIVND (reference sequence). The CDR3 loop reads CASSFRLNEQFF. The CDR3 nucleotides read TGTGCCAGTAGCTTCCGACTCAATGAGCAGTTCTTC.

The sample holds one count of this clone. The chain links TRBV28 to TRBJ2-7; D may be TRBD1 (5 bases). Germline loops: CDR1 MDHEN, CDR2 SYDVKM. V was clipped by 2 bases and J by 0 bases, with 5 bases between them. This CDR3 contains 13 residues. CDR3 nucleotide sequence: TGTGCCAGCAGTTTAGACAGCTCCTACGAGCAGTACTTC. Its protein is CASSLDSSYEQYF.

This rearrangement joins TRBV12-5 to TRBJ2-5; D uncertain. Trimming left V 6 bases short and J 0 bases short, with 5 bases between. This CDR3 contains 12 residues. From germline, CDR1 is LGHNT and CDR2 FRNRAP. CDR3 in DNA: TGTGCTAGTGGGAGAAACCAAGAGACCCAGTACTTC. Translation: CASGRNQETQYF.

DNA for the CDR3: TGTGCCAGCAGCTTAGCGGTGTACCGGAGCTCCTACGAGCAGTACTTC. It codes for CASSLAVYRSSYEQYF. This chain uses TRBV13 with TRBJ2-7, with D uncertain. The CDR3 has 16 amino acids. Germline-derived CDR1 and CDR2 are PRHDT and FYEKMQ (reference sequence). V gave up 1 base and J gave up 0 bases, with 13 bases separating them. Full variable domain (missing parts from reference TRBV13 and TRBJ2-7): AAGVIQSPRHLIKEKRETATLKCYPIPRHDTVYWYQQGPGQDPQFLISFYEKMQSDKGSIPDRFSAQQFSDYHSELNMSSLELGDSALYFCASSLAVYRSSYEQYFGPGTRLTVT.

This chain links TRBV11-2 with TRBJ1-2, with a weak D call TRBD1 (6 bases). The CDR3 length is 15 residues. V shed 0 bases and J shed 4 bases, with 12 bases lying between them. Germline CDR1 SGHAT, CDR2 FQNNGV. The CDR3 loop reads CASSLEGRDIYGYTF. CDR3 DNA sequence: TGTGCCAGCAGCTTAGAGGGCCGGGACATCTATGGCTACACCTTC.

This rearrangement joins TRBV29-1 to TRBJ1-4; D not certain. Germline-derived CDR1 and CDR2 are SQVTM and ANQGSEA. The CDR3 length is 16 residues. Trimming removed 0 bases at V and 4 bases at J, with 15 bases between. The CDR3 coding sequence is TGCAGCGTTGAAGATTTCACAGCCGCGGGTAATGAAAAACTGTTTTTT. As protein: CSVEDFTAAGNEKLFF.